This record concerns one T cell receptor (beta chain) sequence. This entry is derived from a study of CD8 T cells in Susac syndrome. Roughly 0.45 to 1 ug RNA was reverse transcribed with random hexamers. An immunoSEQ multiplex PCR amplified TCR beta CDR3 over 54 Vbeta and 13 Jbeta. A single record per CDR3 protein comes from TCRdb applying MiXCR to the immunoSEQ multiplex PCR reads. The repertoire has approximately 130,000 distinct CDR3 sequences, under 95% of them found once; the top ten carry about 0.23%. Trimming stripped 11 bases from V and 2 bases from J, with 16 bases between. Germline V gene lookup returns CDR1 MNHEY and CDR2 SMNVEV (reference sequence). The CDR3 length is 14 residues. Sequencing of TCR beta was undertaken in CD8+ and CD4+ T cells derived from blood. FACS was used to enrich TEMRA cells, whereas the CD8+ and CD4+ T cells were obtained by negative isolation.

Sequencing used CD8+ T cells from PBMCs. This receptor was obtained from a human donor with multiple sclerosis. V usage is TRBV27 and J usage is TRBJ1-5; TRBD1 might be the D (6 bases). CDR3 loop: CASRTRGGNQPQHF. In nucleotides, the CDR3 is TGTGCCTCTCGTACCAGGGGAGGCAATCAGCCCCAGCATTTT.